The TCR beta chain under discussion was sequenced for a study of blood T cell repertoires in COVID-19. Study-level background: Collection of acute and convalescent COVID-19 samples took place in the United States, Italy and Spain.

This clone was counted between two and nine times. TCRdb's table, derived via immunoSEQ multiplex PCR, lists solely in-frame clones and lacks some. The data show about 87,000 clones, about 85% seen once. Trimming left V 5 bases short and J 3 bases short, with 10 bases between. In germline, CDR1 is KGHSH, CDR2 LQKENI. The CDR3 spans 13 residues. The chain has TRBV18 and TRBJ1-1; D is perhaps TRBD1 (5 bases). The sequence derives from a woman of 80 years or more with COVID-19, enrolled during active disease. Sequenced sample: peripheral blood. CDR3 in amino acids: CASSTSRDTEAFF. The CDR3 nucleotides read TGTGCCAGCTCAACTTCCAGGGACACTGAAGCTTTCTTT.